Listed below are T cell receptor beta chains from one sample, sequenced in a study of PD-L1 blockade in urothelial cancer. Generated by immunoSEQ multiplex PCR, the TCRdb table keeps only in-frame clones and is missing some. There are 85,000 to 100,000 clones in the sample; roughly 91% occur only once, and 2% lies in the top ten. The specimen comprised PBMCs, sampled around atezolizumab (anti-PD-L1) treatment. Receptor source: a man aged 60 to 75 with urothelial cancer. The CDR3 runs from the conserved cysteine through the conserved F or W. A D gene is named only where the DNA matches it firmly. For some rows the clone size is stated as once, few or many, or as a class when expanded; others skip it.

d_gene | j_gene | abundance | v_gene | CDR3aa | CDR3nt
- | TRBJ1-1 | - | TRBV5-1 | CASSPYPGFDTEAFF | TGCGCCAGCAGCCCCTACCCGGGATTTGACACTGAAGCTTTCTTT
TRBD1 | TRBJ1-6 | - | TRBV18 | CASSPTLTGEKGSPLHF | TGTGCCAGCTCACCTACGCTGACAGGGGAGAAAGGTTCACCCCTCCACTTT
TRBD1 | TRBJ1-2 | - | TRBV6-6 | CASSLQGANGYTF | TGTGCCAGCAGCCTCCAGGGGGCCAATGGCTACACCTTC
TRBD2 | TRBJ2-1 | - | TRBV7-2 | CASSSRAGGPGNEQFF | TGTGCCAGCAGCTCGAGGGCGGGGGGGCCAGGAAATGAGCAGTTCTTC
TRBD1 | TRBJ1-5 | - | TRBV6-1 | CASSEGGGPNQPQHF | TGTGCCAGCAGTGAAGGAGGGGGCCCCAATCAGCCCCAGCATTTT
- | TRBJ2-5 | - | TRBV12-5 | CASGLPRGGTQYF | TGTGCTAGTGGTTTGCCACGAGGGGGGACCCAGTACTTC
- | TRBJ2-1 | - | TRBV19 | CASKGRDSYNEQFF | TGTGCCAGTAAGGGGCGGGACTCCTACAATGAGCAGTTCTTC
- | TRBJ1-1 | - | TRBV6-6 | CASSYSGRTEAFF | TGTGCCAGCAGTTACTCGGGCCGCACTGAAGCTTTCTTT
- | TRBJ1-2 | - | TRBV5-4 | CASSLDSNYGYTF | TGTGCCAGCAGCTTGGACAGCAACTATGGCTACACCTTC
- | TRBJ1-2 | once | TRBV4-2 | CASSPGLGGYGYTF | TGTGCCAGCAGCCCAGGGCTGGGGGGCTATGGCTACACCTTC
- | TRBJ1-1 | - | TRBV6-5 | CASSYSVGGGGTEAFF | TGTGCCAGCAGTTACTCGGTTGGAGGGGGAGGGACTGAAGCTTTCTTT
- | TRBJ1-5 | - | TRBV28 | CASAETGGQPQHF | TGTGCCAGCGCCGAGACCGGGGGACAGCCCCAGCATTTT
- | TRBJ2-1 | - | TRBV7-8 | CASSLSVQGEQFFRGEQFF | TGTGCCAGCAGCTTATCTGTACAAGGTGAGCAGTTCTTTCGGGGTGAGCAGTTCTTC
TRBD1 | TRBJ1-5 | few | TRBV30 | CAWSGRDRPNQPQHF | TGTGCCTGGAGTGGCCGGGACAGACCTAATCAGCCCCAGCATTTT
TRBD1 | TRBJ1-6 | - | TRBV6-1 | CASKTGSNSPLHF | TGTGCCAGCAAGACAGGGAGTAATTCACCCCTCCACTTT
- | TRBJ1-1 | - | TRBV18 | CASSPTGRNTEAFF | TGTGCCAGCTCACCAACGGGGAGGAACACTGAAGCTTTCTTT
- | TRBJ1-4 | - | TRBV28 | CASSGADRGNEKLFF | TGTGCCAGCAGTGGGGCGGATAGGGGTAATGAAAAACTGTTTTTT
- | TRBJ1-5 | - | TRBV28 | CASTNNQPQHF | TGTGCCAGCACCAATAATCAGCCCCAGCATTTT
- | TRBJ1-2 | - | TRBV28 | CASSRTKGYGYTF | TGTGCCAGCAGTCGGACTAAAGGCTATGGCTACACCTTC
TRBD1 | TRBJ2-2 | - | TRBV18 | CASSLSDRGPTGELFF | TGTGCCAGCTCACTCTCGGACAGGGGGCCCACCGGGGAGCTGTTTTTT
- | TRBJ2-7 | - | TRBV6-1 | CATLVSVYEQYF | TGTGCCACCTTAGTCTCGGTCTACGAGCAGTACTTC
TRBD1 | TRBJ2-5 | - | TRBV5-1 | CASRPGTGYQETQYF | TGCGCCAGCCGCCCTGGGACAGGGTACCAAGAGACCCAGTACTTC